This T cell receptor (beta chain) was identified during a study of T cell repertoires in cytomegalovirus infection. Study at large: Use of recently identified HLA-C-restricted and well-studied HLA-B-restricted CMV epitopes was part of the study. From public TCR beta signatures came an indication of both CMV infection and matching HLA type.

TCRdb redid the calling of the reads with MiXCR, one entry per CDR3 protein. The table shows some 800,000 distinct CDR3 sequences, with about 28% occurring only once. The study, taken as a whole, reports: Individuals carrying CMV plus the relevant HLA were identified by cumulative frequency of public TCR beta families. The study found HLA-C-restricted CMV-specific TCR beta clonotypes dominating the ex vivo response.

The CDR3 runs 13 residues. V was cut by 0 bases and J by 3 bases, with 6 bases left in between. CDR1 SGHVS and CDR2 FQNEAQ come from the germline V gene. In the case of this clonotype: Its specificity is not known.

This TCR came from a human donor in good health (CMV status not recorded). Some clones in this sample may be carry-over from other donors' samples. The genes are TRBV7-8 and TRBJ2-7; D uncertain. The sequences come from cultured CD8+ T cells from PBMCs, collected from culture after CMV antigen stimulation. CDR3 residues: CASSLAQLYEQYF. CDR3 nucleotide sequence: TGTGCCAGCAGCTTAGCCCAACTCTACGAGCAGTACTTC.